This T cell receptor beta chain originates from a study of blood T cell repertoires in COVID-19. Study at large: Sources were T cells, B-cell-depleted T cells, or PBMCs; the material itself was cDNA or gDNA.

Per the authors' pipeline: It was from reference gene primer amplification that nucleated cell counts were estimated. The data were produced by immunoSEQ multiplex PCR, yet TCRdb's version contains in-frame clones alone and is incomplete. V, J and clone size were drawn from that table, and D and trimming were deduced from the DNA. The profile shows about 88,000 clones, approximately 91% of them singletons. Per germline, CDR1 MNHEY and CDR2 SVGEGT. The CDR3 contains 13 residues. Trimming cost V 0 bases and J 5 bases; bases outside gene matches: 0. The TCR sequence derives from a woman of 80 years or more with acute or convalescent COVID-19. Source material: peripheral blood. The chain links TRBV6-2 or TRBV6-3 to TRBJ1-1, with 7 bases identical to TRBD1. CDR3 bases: TGTGCCAGCAGTTACTCGGACAGGACTGAAGCTTTCTTT. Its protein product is CASSYSDRTEAFF.